This T cell receptor (beta chain) comes out of a study of blood T cell repertoires in COVID-19. Measured with immunoSEQ multiplex PCR; TCRdb has only the in-frame clones, and not every one. The table shows some 120,000 clones, with 84% occurring only once. The CDR3 length is 15 residues. Germline V lookup: CDR1 PRHDT, CDR2 FYEKMQ (reference sequence). The ends lost 5 bases at V and 5 bases at J; junction bases unmatched: 6. This TCR was recovered from a woman aged 30 to 39 who had recovered from COVID-19. Sequenced sample: peripheral blood. This chain links TRBV13 with TRBJ2-1; TRBD1 agrees at 10 bases. The DNA for the CDR3 is TGTGCCAGCAGCCCCGGGACAGGGGAACACAATGAGCAGTTCTTC. As protein: CASSPGTGEHNEQFF.